This TCR beta chain was sequenced during a study of control samples from healthy donors and cancer patients. Sequenced by immunoSEQ multiplex PCR; TCRdb stores in-frame clones only, minus some. The sample lists roughly 93,000 clones; about 89% were seen once. Comments on this clone: One junction end does not reproduce the germline sequence, and a read error may be involved.

The CDR3 covers 15 residues. Per the germline V gene, CDR1 is MDHEN and CDR2 is SYDVKM. The sequenced sample was PBMCs. This receptor was identified in a woman between 45 and 65 years old with colorectal cancer. V is TRBV28 and J is TRBJ2-5, with TRBD2 matching over 11 bases. CDR3 coding DNA: TGTGCCAGCAGTTTACTAGCGGGGGGCCAAGGGACCCAGTACTTC. This translates into CASSLLAGGQGTQYF. The whole variable domain, filled in from reference TRBV28 and TRBJ2-5, reads DVKVTQSSRYLVKRTGEKVFLECVQDMDHENMFWYRQDPGLGLRLIYFSYDVKMKEKGDIPEGYSVSREKKERFSLILESASTNQTSMYLCASSLLAGGQGTQYFGPGTRLLVL.